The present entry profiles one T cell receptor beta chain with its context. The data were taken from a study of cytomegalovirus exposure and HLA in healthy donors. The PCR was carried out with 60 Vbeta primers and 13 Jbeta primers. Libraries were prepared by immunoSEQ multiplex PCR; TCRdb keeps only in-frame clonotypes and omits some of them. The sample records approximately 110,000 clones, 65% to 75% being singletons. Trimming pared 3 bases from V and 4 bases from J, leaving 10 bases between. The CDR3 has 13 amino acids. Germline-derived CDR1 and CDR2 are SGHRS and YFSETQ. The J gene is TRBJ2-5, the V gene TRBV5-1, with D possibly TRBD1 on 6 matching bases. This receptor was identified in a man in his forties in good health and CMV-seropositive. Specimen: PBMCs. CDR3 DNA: TGCGCCAGCAGCTCCAGGGGTTTAGAGACCCAGTACTTC. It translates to CASSSRGLETQYF.